A single sample is the source of the 20 T cell receptor beta chains below, sequenced in a study of T-cell memory formation after mild COVID-19. TCRdb recomputed calls from the 5' RACE reads with MiXCR, one row per CDR3 protein. The table shows roughly 240,000 distinct CDR3 sequences, with 15% to 19% occurring only once. The sample consisted of PBMCs or a T cell subset sorted from them (not recorded which). These receptor sequences come from an adult woman who had mild COVID-19 (a few samples of this study predate the infection). Cell type and time point are not known.

This clonotype has just a few counts. The V and J genes are TRBV7-9 and TRBJ2-4; 12 bases fit TRBD2. The V gene end was trimmed by 0 bases and the J gene end by 6 bases; junction bases not matched to a gene: 0. The germline V gene has CDR1 SEHNR and CDR2 FQNEAQ (reference sequence). CDR3 length: 15 residues. The chain's CDR3 is CASSLAGLAGNIQYF. CDR3 bases: TGTGCCAGCAGCTTAGCGGGACTAGCGGGAAACATTCAGTACTTC.

There are a few counts of this clonotype. This sequence joins TRBV6-1 and TRBJ2-4, with TRBD2 identical over 12 bases. Unmatched junction bases numbered 12, after V lost 6 bases and J lost 3 bases. In germline, CDR1 is MNHNS, CDR2 SASEGT. This CDR3 spans 18 amino acids. The CDR3 coding sequence is TGTGCCAGCAGCGCCCTCTTACTAGCGGGAGGCCTCAAAAACATTCAGTACTTC. Its translation is CASSALLLAGGLKNIQYF.

In this sample, this clonotype turned up a few times. The chain carries TRBV6-5 and TRBJ2-7; the match to TRBD1 covers 7 bases. This CDR3 has 17 amino acids. Germline-derived CDR1 and CDR2 are MNHEY and SVGAGI. The V and J ends lost 2 bases and 1 base, in that order; junction bases with no gene match: 11. The CDR3 region is CASSYRGTGQSSYEQYF. The CDR3 DNA follows: TGTGCCAGCAGTTACAGGGGAACGGGACAGTCATCCTACGAGCAGTACTTC.

The chain uses TRBV4-1 and TRBJ2-1; a weak D match, TRBD1 (5 bases). In germline, CDR1 is MGHRA, CDR2 YSYEKL. There are 15 residues in the CDR3. V dropped 5 bases and J dropped 0 bases, with 11 bases sitting between them. DNA of the CDR3: TGCGCCAGCAGCTATCCAGGGTCCTCCTACAATGAGCAGTTCTTC. Translating gives CASSYPGSSYNEQFF.

The chain combines TRBV25-1 with TRBJ1-1, with D unclear. Per the germline V gene, CDR1 is MGHDK and CDR2 is SYGVNS. This CDR3 has 14 residues. V was pared by 8 bases and J by 1 base, with 14 bases between. CDR3 residues: CASSLGLKNTEAFF. In nucleotides, the CDR3 is TGTGCCAGCTCTCTCGGATTGAAGAACACTGAAGCTTTCTTT.

This clonotype has a handful of counts. The genes are TRBV20-1 and TRBJ1-1; TRBD1 might be the D (5 bases). The V end lost 6 bases, the J end lost 1 base, and 15 bases lay between the germline ends. From germline, CDR1 is DFQATT and CDR2 SNEGSKA (reference sequence). This CDR3 is built from 14 residues. For the CDR3, the DNA is TGCAGTGCCCGAACGGGGCGAAGGAACACTGAAGCTTTCTTT. Encoded protein: CSARTGRRNTEAFF.

This clonotype appeared many times. The chain recombines TRBV7-8 with TRBJ2-1, with D maybe TRBD1 (6 bases). Between the trimmed V and J ends, which lost 10 bases and 6 bases, there was a span of 13 bases. The CDR3 is 12 amino acids. CDR1 and CDR2 (germline): SGHVS, FQNEAQ. CDR3 sequence: CATLDSSNEQFF. The CDR3 nucleotides read TGTGCCACCTTGGACAGTTCCAATGAGCAGTTCTTC.

This clonotype was detected a few times. V and J are TRBV6-2 or TRBV6-3 and TRBJ2-7; 10 positions match TRBD2. Trimming at V came to 2 bases and at J to 4 bases, leaving 2 bases not matched to a gene. This CDR3 contains 14 residues. Germline CDR1 MNHEY, CDR2 SVGEGT. Written as DNA, the CDR3 is TGTGCCAGCAGTTACCTAGCGGGGGCTTACGAGCAGTACTTC. Encoded protein: CASSYLAGAYEQYF.

This chain links TRBV7-2 with TRBJ1-1; D gene unclear. The V gene lost 1 base and the J gene lost 0 bases, with 9 bases spanning the gap. This CDR3 contains 15 residues. Germline CDR1 and CDR2: SGHTA and FQGNSA. The CDR3: CASSLEFRVNTEAFF. Here the CDR3 DNA reads TGTGCCAGCAGCTTAGAATTTAGGGTGAACACTGAAGCTTTCTTT.

The CDR3 sequence is CASSWTASGYGYTF. The CDR3 DNA sequence: TGTGCCAGCAGTTGGACAGCTTCTGGCTATGGCTACACCTTC. J is TRBJ1-2 and V is TRBV12-3 or TRBV12-4; perhaps TRBD1 as D (6 bases). This CDR3 has 14 residues. V shed 4 bases and J shed 4 bases, with 13 bases lying between them.

This clonotype was counted between two and nine times. This rearrangement joins TRBV18 to TRBJ2-1, with D possibly matching TRBD2 (6 bases). CDR1 KGHSH and CDR2 LQKENI come from the germline V gene. Trimming cost V 2 bases and J 7 bases, with 18 bases left between them. CDR3 size: 16 residues. This CDR3 reads CASSPAPPGVENEQFF. CDR3 nucleotides: TGTGCCAGCTCACCAGCCCCCCCGGGGGTAGAGAATGAGCAGTTCTTC.

The J gene is TRBJ2-5, the V gene TRBV4-1; tentative D call: TRBD2 (7 bases). Trimming cost V 5 bases and J 4 bases, with 17 bases left between them. The CDR3 covers 15 residues. Germline CDR1 MGHRA, CDR2 YSYEKL. Here the CDR3 DNA reads TGCGCCAGCAGCAGCGGGACAATTAGAGCAGAGACCCAGTACTTC. Amino acid sequence: CASSSGTIRAETQYF.

The chain joins TRBV5-6 to TRBJ1-2; maybe TRBD1 (5 bases). Trimming stripped 1 base from V and 4 bases from J, with 11 bases between. The CDR3 is 14 amino acids. Per the germline V gene, CDR1 is SGHDT and CDR2 is YYEEEE. The DNA for the CDR3 is TGTGCCAGCAGCTTGCAGGGTGGGAGCTATGGCTACACCTTC. Encoded protein: CASSLQGGSYGYTF.

This clonotype was counted between two and nine times. This chain joins TRBV14 and TRBJ1-1; D may be TRBD1 (6 bases). In germline, CDR1 is SGHDN, CDR2 FVKESK. The V and J ends lost 3 bases and 6 bases respectively, with 11 bases between them. The CDR3 totals 13 residues. CDR3 region: CASSQGARAEAFF. CDR3 coding DNA: TGTGCCAGCAGCCAGGGGGCAAGGGCTGAAGCTTTCTTT.

V usage is TRBV9 and J usage is TRBJ2-7; perhaps TRBD1 as D (5 bases). This CDR3 region has 15 residues. Deletions cut 0 bases from V and 3 bases from J, with 13 bases between. Germline lookup yields CDR1 SGDLS and CDR2 YYNGEE. The DNA for the CDR3 is TGTGCCAGCAGCGTAGGCCCGACAGATTTCTACGAGCAGTACTTC. Translated: CASSVGPTDFYEQYF.

This clonotype was recorded a few times. The chain is built from TRBV10-3 and TRBJ2-3, with 8 bases fitting TRBD1. Germline values: CDR1 ENHRY, CDR2 SYGVKD. V shed 8 bases, J shed 3 bases, and the junction held 10 bases outside the gene matches. This CDR3 has 15 residues. The chain's CDR3 is CAIGFGQGGTDTQYF. CDR3 coding DNA: TGTGCCATCGGTTTCGGACAGGGCGGGACAGATACGCAGTATTTT.

This clonotype has only one observation. This sequence joins TRBV3-1 and TRBJ2-2; weak D call: TRBD1 (5 bases). Trimming removed 7 bases from V and 9 bases from J, with 15 bases in between. Germline CDR1 is LGHDT and CDR2 is YNNKEL (reference sequence). The CDR3 runs to 13 residues. The CDR3 is CASNQGTARELFF. CDR3 nucleotide sequence: TGTGCCAGCAACCAGGGTACGGCGAGGGAGCTGTTTTTT.

This rearrangement joins TRBV7-2 to TRBJ1-2; perhaps TRBD1 as D (5 bases). The germline V gene encodes CDR1 SGHTA and CDR2 FQGNSA. The CDR3 totals 14 residues. V lost 2 bases, J lost 8 bases, and 15 bases lay in between. The CDR3 coding sequence is TGTGCCAGCAGCTTATTCGTACGGGGGAACGGCTACACCTTC. Translated: CASSLFVRGNGYTF.

The chain joins TRBV12-3 or TRBV12-4 to TRBJ2-1, with 9 positions matching TRBD2. CDR3 size: 15 residues. V gave up 2 bases and J gave up 6 bases; unmatched junction bases: 5. The CDR3, as DNA: TGTGCCAGCAGTTTACAGCTAGCGGGACCCAATGAGCAGTTCTTC. This sequence encodes CASSLQLAGPNEQFF.

The J gene is TRBJ1-2, the V gene TRBV12-3 or TRBV12-4; D uncertain. Deletions cut 6 bases from V and 1 base from J, with 12 bases between. The CDR3 covers 14 residues. CDR3 nucleotides: TGTGCCAGCAGCCCACCGGGATTTAACTATGGCTACACCTTC. This codes for CASSPPGFNYGYTF.